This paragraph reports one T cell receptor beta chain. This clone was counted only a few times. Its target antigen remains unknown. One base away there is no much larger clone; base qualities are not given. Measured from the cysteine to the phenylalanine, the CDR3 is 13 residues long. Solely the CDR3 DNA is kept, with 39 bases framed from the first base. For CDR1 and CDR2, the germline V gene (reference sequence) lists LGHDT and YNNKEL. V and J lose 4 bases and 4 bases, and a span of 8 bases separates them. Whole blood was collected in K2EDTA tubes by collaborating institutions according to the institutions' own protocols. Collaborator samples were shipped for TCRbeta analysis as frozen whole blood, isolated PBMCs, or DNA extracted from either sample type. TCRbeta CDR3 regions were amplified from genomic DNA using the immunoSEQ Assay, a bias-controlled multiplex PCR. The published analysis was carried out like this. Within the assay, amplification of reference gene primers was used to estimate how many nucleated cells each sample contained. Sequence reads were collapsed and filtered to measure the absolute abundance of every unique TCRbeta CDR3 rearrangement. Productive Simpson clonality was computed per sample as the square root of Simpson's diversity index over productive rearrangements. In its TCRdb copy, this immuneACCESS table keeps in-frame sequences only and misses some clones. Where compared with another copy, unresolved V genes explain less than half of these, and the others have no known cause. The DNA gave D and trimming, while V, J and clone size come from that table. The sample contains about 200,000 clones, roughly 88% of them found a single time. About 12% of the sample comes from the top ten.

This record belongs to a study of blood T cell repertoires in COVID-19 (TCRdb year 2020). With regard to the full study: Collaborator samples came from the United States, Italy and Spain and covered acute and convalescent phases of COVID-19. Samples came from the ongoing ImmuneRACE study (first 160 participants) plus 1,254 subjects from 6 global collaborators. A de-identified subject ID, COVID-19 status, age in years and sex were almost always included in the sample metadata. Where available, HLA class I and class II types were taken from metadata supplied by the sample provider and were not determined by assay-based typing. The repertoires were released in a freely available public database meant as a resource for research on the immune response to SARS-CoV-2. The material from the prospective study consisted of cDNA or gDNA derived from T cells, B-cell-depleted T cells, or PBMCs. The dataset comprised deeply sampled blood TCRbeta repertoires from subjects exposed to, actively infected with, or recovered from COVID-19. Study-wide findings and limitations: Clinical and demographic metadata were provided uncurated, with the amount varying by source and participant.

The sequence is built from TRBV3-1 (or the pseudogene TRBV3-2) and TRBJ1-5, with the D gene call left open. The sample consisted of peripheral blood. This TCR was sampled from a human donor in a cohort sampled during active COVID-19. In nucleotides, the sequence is TGTGCCAGCAGCCGGATGACTAATCAGCCCCAGCATTTT. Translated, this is CASSRMTNQPQHF.